This TCR beta chain was identified during a study of T-cell memory formation after mild COVID-19. Background on the study: Largely donor-specific sequence clusters came from a couple of donors. Findings of the study overall: Contracting clones from day 15 to 85 had balanced CD4/CD8; later expanders favoured CD4+.

This clonotype was seen more than once but under ten times. The antigen is unknown. TCRdb re-analysed the 5' RACE reads in MiXCR, keeping a single row per CDR3 protein. The sample lists 300,000 to 400,000 distinct CDR3 sequences, approximately 21% occurring once. The length of the CDR3 is 14 residues. The V gene lost 5 bases and the J gene lost 4 bases, with 11 bases spanning the gap. Germline V CDR1 and CDR2: SGHAT, FQNNGV. This clonotype originated in an adult woman who had mild COVID-19 (a few samples of this study predate the infection). Cell type and time point are not known. V is TRBV11-2 and J is TRBJ2-2; D is perhaps TRBD1 (5 bases). The sample comprised PBMCs or a T cell subset sorted from them (not recorded which). The CDR3 protein is CASSADKGTGELFF. The CDR3 DNA reads TGTGCCAGCAGCGCGGACAAGGGCACCGGGGAGCTGTTTTTT.